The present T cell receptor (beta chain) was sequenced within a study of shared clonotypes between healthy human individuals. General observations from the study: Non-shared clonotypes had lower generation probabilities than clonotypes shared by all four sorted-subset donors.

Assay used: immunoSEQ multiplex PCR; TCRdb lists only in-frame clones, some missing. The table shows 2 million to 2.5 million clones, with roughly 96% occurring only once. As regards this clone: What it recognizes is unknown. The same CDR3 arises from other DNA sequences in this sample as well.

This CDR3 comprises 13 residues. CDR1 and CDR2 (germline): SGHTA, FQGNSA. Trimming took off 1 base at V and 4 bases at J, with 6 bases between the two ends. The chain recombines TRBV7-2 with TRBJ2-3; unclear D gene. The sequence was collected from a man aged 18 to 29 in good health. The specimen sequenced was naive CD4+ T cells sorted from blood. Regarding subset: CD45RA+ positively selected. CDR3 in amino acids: CASSLGVADTQYF. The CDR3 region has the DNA TGTGCCAGCAGCTTAGGGGTTGCAGATACGCAGTATTTT.